What follows are 8 T cell receptor beta chains derived from one specimen sequenced in a study of early T cells in non-severe SARS-CoV-2 infection. TCRdb ran MiXCR on the 5' RACE reads and lists one entry per CDR3 protein. Here the sample spans tens of thousands of distinct CDR3 sequences, approximately 15% being singletons. The specimen comprised whole blood, sampled at baseline. The receptors here all came from an adult who was a healthcare worker with PCR-confirmed SARS-CoV-2 infection or an uninfected control (not recorded which).

This clonotype appeared a few times. This rearrangement joins TRBV3-1 to TRBJ2-3; 10 nucleotides match TRBD1. In germline, CDR1 is LGHDT, CDR2 YNNKEL (reference sequence). This CDR3 spans 15 amino acids. With V trimmed by 4 bases and J by 2 bases, 3 bases remained unmatched. The CDR3 loop reads CASSPGQGFTDTQYF. The CDR3 DNA is TGTGCCAGCAGCCCGGGACAGGGGTTCACAGATACGCAGTATTTT.

J is TRBJ1-1 and V is TRBV18; D is uncertain. The CDR3 has 15 amino acids. Germline V gene data show CDR1 as KGHSH and CDR2 as LQKENI. V was cut by 5 bases and J by 0 bases, with 13 bases left in between. The CDR3 spells CASSGLRYMNTEAFF. In DNA, the CDR3 is TGTGCCAGCTCAGGACTACGTTACATGAACACTGAAGCTTTCTTT.

This clonotype has more than one count but fewer than ten. V is TRBV18 and J is TRBJ1-1, with D unresolved. Germline V lookup: CDR1 KGHSH, CDR2 LQKENI. This CDR3 spans 12 amino acids. V was clipped by 0 bases and J by 7 bases, with 6 bases between them. CDR3 coding DNA: TGTGCCAGCTCACCACCAGCAGGTGAAGCTTTCTTT. Translated, it gives CASSPPAGEAFF.

J is TRBJ2-7 and V is TRBV13; D unclear. CDR3 length equals 11 residues. Germline values: CDR1 PRHDT, CDR2 FYEKMQ (reference sequence). Trimming shortened V by 4 bases and J by 6 bases, and 7 bases separated the two germline ends. CDR3 nucleotides: TGTGCCAGCAGCTGGTCTGGCGAGCAGTACTTC. Amino acids: CASSWSGEQYF.

The chain uses TRBV20-1 and TRBJ1-5; D may be TRBD1 (5 bases). This CDR3 has 14 residues. Between the trimmed V and J ends, which lost 1 base and 0 bases, there was a span of 7 bases. Per germline, CDR1 DFQATT and CDR2 SNEGSKA (reference sequence). CDR3 sequence reads: CSARAGNSNQPQHF. The CDR3 DNA follows: TGCAGTGCTAGAGCAGGGAATAGCAATCAGCCCCAGCATTTT.

At least ten counts were recorded for this clonotype. The genes are TRBV18 and TRBJ2-7; D ambiguous. The germline gives CDR1 KGHSH, CDR2 LQKENI. V lost 2 bases to trimming and J lost 3 bases, with 11 bases between them. The CDR3 is 14 residues long. CDR3 coding DNA: TGTGCCAGCTCACCAAACCCAGCCAACTACGAGCAGTACTTC. This translates into CASSPNPANYEQYF.

V usage is TRBV7-3 and J usage is TRBJ2-1; 7 nucleotides line up with TRBD1. The junction had 2 bases not matched to a gene; V was cut back by 5 bases and J by 1 base. Germline-derived CDR1 and CDR2 are SGHTA and FQGTGA. The CDR3 runs to 14 residues. CDR3 coding DNA: TGTGCCAGCAGCCAGGGGGTTTCCTACAATGAGCAGTTCTTC. As protein: CASSQGVSYNEQFF.

The table lists this clonotype with a count of one. This chain uses TRBV7-2 with TRBJ2-3; D unclear. The CDR3 sequence is 14 residues long. V lost 5 bases, J lost 0 bases, and 9 bases lay in between. Germline CDR1 is SGHTA and CDR2 is FQGNSA. CDR3 residues: CASSQLSSTDTQYF. CDR3 nucleotides: TGTGCCAGCAGCCAACTCTCTAGCACAGATACGCAGTATTTT.